The text below deals with one T cell receptor (beta chain). The antigen is not known. These data are taken from a study of Ad26.COV2.S vaccination and SARS-CoV-2 variants. The overall study: In the study, Ad26.COV2.S was injected intramuscularly once, or twice 56 days apart.

Study results and caveats: There was reportedly substantial breadth in spike-specific CD8+ and CD4+ T cell responses after vaccination.

Stated treatment: about 20 received Ad26.COV2.S at low or high dose, single or two shots; roughly five received placebo; per-sample allocation not given. It was on day 63 after the first vaccine or placebo injection that samples were taken. An 18-55-year-old adult in Boston served as donor. The table came from immunoSEQ multiplex PCR; TCRdb's copy has only in-frame clones and leaves some out. The table shows roughly 300,000 clones, with about 87% occurring only once. Germline V lookup: CDR1 MDHEN, CDR2 SYDVKM. The length of the CDR3 is 15 residues. V was pared by 4 bases and J by 4 bases, with 3 bases of the junction left unmatched.

The chain joins TRBV28 to TRBJ1-6, with TRBD1 matching 8 bases. This specimen consisted of peripheral blood, obtained in a trial of Ad26.COV2.S vaccine versus placebo. This receptor was taken from a person between 18 and 65 years old who received the Ad26.COV2.S COVID-19 vaccine or a placebo. The CDR3 sequence is CASSSRQGYNSPLHF. The CDR3 DNA follows: TGTGCCAGCAGTTCAAGACAGGGGTATAATTCACCCCTCCACTTT.